The 29 T cell receptor beta chains given below trace back to one sample, sequenced in a study of vaccination effects on CD4 cells after COVID-19. Culture proceeded for more than 8 days, and CD4+ T cells were then isolated. Participants were given two doses of BNT162b2 or mRNA-1273 vaccine. Some clones are missing from TCRdb's copy, which holds only in-frame ones; the method was immunoSEQ multiplex PCR. The data contain tens of thousands of clones, roughly 80% of them singletons. For these receptors, no antigen is known. The specimen comprised CD4+ T cells from PBMCs cultured without peptide, sampled after COVID-19 vaccination. These receptors originate from a human donor who received a COVID-19 vaccine.

V gene TRBV7-2 combines with J gene TRBJ1-2; D ambiguous. The CDR3 has 12 residues. In germline, CDR1 is SGHTA, CDR2 FQGNSA. V was pared by 4 bases and J by 13 bases, with 16 bases between. The CDR3 DNA sequence: TGTGCCAGCAGCTATCAAATTGGCGGCCCCACCTTC. This gives the protein CASSYQIGGPTF.

This chain links TRBV30 with TRBJ2-5; TRBD1 is a possible D gene (7 bases). CDR1 GTSNPN and CDR2 SVGIG come from the germline V gene (reference sequence). The CDR3 has 14 amino acids. V lost 2 bases to trimming and J lost 5 bases, with 15 bases between them. Here the CDR3 reads CAWSQGGPLETQYF. CDR3 nucleotide sequence: TGTGCCTGGAGTCAGGGGGGCCCTCTGGAGACCCAGTACTTC.

V is TRBV2 and J is TRBJ2-1, with D unresolved. The germline gives CDR1 SNHLY, CDR2 FYNNEI. Trimming cost V 6 bases and J 7 bases, with 7 bases left between them. The CDR3 has 11 amino acids. The DNA of the CDR3 is TGTGCCAGCAGATTTACGAATGAGCAGTTCTTC. Protein sequence: CASRFTNEQFF.

This chain joins TRBV9 and TRBJ2-2; D may be TRBD2 (6 bases). Trimming removed 6 bases at V and 4 bases at J, with 7 bases between. The CDR3 sequence is 12 residues long. CDR1 and CDR2 (germline): SGDLS, YYNGEE. The DNA of the CDR3 is TGTGCCAGCAATAGCGGCACCGGGGAGCTGTTTTTT. Translating gives CASNSGTGELFF. Full variable domain (outside the CDR3, taken from reference TRBV9 and TRBJ2-2): DSGVTQTPKHLITATGQRVTLRCSPRSGDLSVYWYQQSLDQGLQFLIQYYNGEERAKGNILERFSAQQFPDLHSELNLSSLELGDSALYFCASNSGTGELFFGEGSRLTVL.

This chain links TRBV10-3 with TRBJ2-3; a possible D gene is TRBD2 (5 bases). CDR3 length: 15 residues. In germline, CDR1 is ENHRY, CDR2 SYGVKD. Trimming shortened V by 3 bases and J by 0 bases, and 10 bases separated the two germline ends. CDR3 sequence (DNA): TGTGCCATCAGTGACCCCGGACTCAGCACAGATACGCAGTATTTT. It codes for CAISDPGLSTDTQYF.

The chain carries TRBV7-8 and TRBJ1-3, with D unclear. The V gene lost 3 bases and the J gene lost 0 bases, with 6 bases spanning the gap. Germline V gene data show CDR1 as SGHVS and CDR2 as FQNEAQ. The CDR3 runs 14 residues. The CDR3 DNA reads TGTGCCAGCAGCTTGAGGAGCTCTGGAAACACCATATATTTT. The encoded protein is CASSLRSSGNTIYF.

The chain employs TRBV6-6 and TRBJ1-5; 12 bases are shared with TRBD1. This CDR3 spans 15 amino acids. Germline V gene sequence: CDR1 MNHNY, CDR2 SVGAGI (reference sequence). V trimming: 2 bases; J trimming: 7 bases; junction bases outside the gene matches: 3. CDR3 region: CASSYPGQGAQPQHF. The CDR3 DNA follows: TGTGCCAGCAGTTACCCGGGACAGGGGGCGCAGCCCCAGCATTTT.

The genes are TRBV18 and TRBJ1-1; 7 bases map to TRBD1. The V gene end was trimmed by 0 bases and the J gene end by 6 bases; junction bases not matched to a gene: 10. The CDR3 covers 16 residues. CDR1 is KGHSH and CDR2 is LQKENI in the germline V gene. The CDR3 here is CASSPPLAGGSAEAFF. As DNA, the CDR3 is TGTGCCAGCTCACCACCGTTAGCAGGGGGGAGCGCTGAAGCTTTCTTT.

This clone showed up just a few times. This chain connects TRBV19 to TRBJ2-2, with TRBD2 matching 8 bases. Germline V gene sequence: CDR1 LNHDA, CDR2 SQIVND (reference sequence). With V trimmed by 7 bases and J by 4 bases, 2 bases remained unmatched. CDR3 size: 13 residues. Here the CDR3 reads CASKRGTTGELFF. CDR3 DNA: TGTGCCAGTAAGCGGGGGACCACCGGGGAGCTGTTTTTT. Full variable domain (rest looked up from reference TRBV19 and TRBJ2-2): DGGITQSPKYLFRKEGQNVTLSCEQNLNHDAMYWYRQDPGQGLRLIYYSQIVNDFQKGDIAEGYSVSREKKESFPLTVTSAQKNPTAFYLCASKRGTTGELFFGEGSRLTVL.

The CDR3 sequence: CASSPSDSYEQYV. The DNA of the CDR3 is TGTGCCAGCTCCCCTTCCGACTCCTACGAGCAGTACGTC. The rearrangement uses TRBV18 and TRBJ2-7, with no clear D. V dropped 6 bases and J dropped 0 bases, with 9 bases sitting between them. Germline V gene sequence: CDR1 KGHSH, CDR2 LQKENI. The CDR3 runs 13 residues.

This clone has more than one count but fewer than ten. V gene TRBV19 combines with J gene TRBJ2-7, with D perhaps being TRBD1 or TRBD2 (5 bases each). From germline, CDR1 is LNHDA and CDR2 SQIVND (reference sequence). V shed 5 bases and J shed 6 bases, with 14 bases lying between them. The CDR3 totals 13 residues. CDR3 in amino acids: CASSSWTGTEQYV. In DNA form, the CDR3 reads TGTGCCAGTAGTTCCTGGACGGGGACCGAGCAGTACGTC.

The chain employs TRBV2 and TRBJ2-5; D remains ambiguous. Germline CDR1 reads SNHLY; CDR2 reads FYNNEI. There are 13 residues in the CDR3. Deletions cut 8 bases from V and 5 bases from J, with 15 bases between. CDR3 protein: CASAGHPGETQYF. The CDR3 nucleotides are TGTGCCAGCGCTGGGCATCCCGGGGAGACCCAGTACTTC.

The table lists this clone with a count of one. The rearrangement links TRBV19 to TRBJ2-5; TRBD1 matches at 10 bases. The CDR3 totals 17 residues. V lost 6 bases, J lost 5 bases, and 15 bases stayed unmatched. Germline V CDR1 and CDR2: LNHDA, SQIVND (reference sequence). The CDR3 spells CASRLSGTGAQGETQYF. The CDR3 nucleotides read TGTGCCAGTAGACTCTCCGGGACAGGGGCTCAGGGGGAGACCCAGTACTTC.

The chain couples TRBV7-2 to TRBJ2-1; D not resolved. V was pared by 1 base and J by 7 bases, with 8 bases between. The CDR3 spans 13 residues. Germline CDR1 reads SGHTA; CDR2 reads FQGNSA. The CDR3 reads CASSLEQLNEQFF. The CDR3 nucleotides are TGTGCCAGCAGCTTAGAGCAGTTGAATGAGCAGTTCTTC.

The rearrangement uses TRBV6-6 and TRBJ2-7; no clear D gene. CDR3 length equals 14 residues. V lost 0 bases and J lost 5, with 11 bases in between. Looked up from germline, CDR1 is MNHNY and CDR2 is SVGAGI (reference sequence). The CDR3 DNA follows: TGTGCCAGCAGTTACTCAGCGTCATCAAACGAGCAGTACGTC. Amino acids: CASSYSASSNEQYV.

The chain recombines TRBV25-1 with TRBJ2-2; D remains ambiguous. This CDR3 is 13 amino acids long. The V end lost 6 bases, the J end lost 3 bases, and 8 bases lay between the germline ends. Germline V gives CDR1 MGHDK, CDR2 SYGVNS. CDR3 loop: CASRELHTGELFF. CDR3 nucleotides: TGTGCCAGCAGGGAGCTTCACACCGGGGAGCTGTTTTTT.

V gene TRBV11-2 combines with J gene TRBJ2-3; 7 bases line up with TRBD1. The germline gives CDR1 SGHAT, CDR2 FQNNGV. The CDR3 sequence is 15 residues long. Trimming at V came to 3 bases and at J to 0 bases, leaving 3 bases not matched to a gene. The CDR3 reads CASSFGQASTDTQYF. DNA for the CDR3: TGTGCCAGCAGCTTCGGACAGGCTAGCACAGATACGCAGTATTTT. Full variable domain (outside the CDR3, taken from reference TRBV11-2 and TRBJ2-3): EAGVAQSPRYKIIEKRQSVAFWCNPISGHATLYWYQQILGQGPKLLIQFQNNGVVDDSQLPKDRFSAERLKGVDSTLKIQPAKLEDSAVYLCASSFGQASTDTQYFGPGTRLTVL.

The chain recombines TRBV18 with TRBJ2-1, with a tentative D call TRBD1 (5 bases). The V and J ends lost 3 bases and 7 bases respectively, with 13 bases between them. Germline V gene lookup returns CDR1 KGHSH and CDR2 LQKENI. CDR3 length equals 14 residues. CDR3 residues: CASSPLDSRNEQFF. For the CDR3, the DNA is TGTGCCAGCTCACCCCTAGACAGTAGGAATGAGCAGTTCTTC.

The chain employs TRBV19 and TRBJ2-1; no firm D call. Germline-derived CDR1 and CDR2 are LNHDA and SQIVND (reference sequence). V gave up 5 bases and J gave up 2 bases, with 16 bases separating them. The CDR3 has 16 residues. CDR3 residues: CASSAPRQKTYNEQFF. CDR3 nucleotide sequence: TGTGCCAGTAGTGCCCCTCGGCAGAAAACCTACAATGAGCAGTTCTTC.

The chain carries TRBV24-1 and TRBJ1-5; D not certain. The CDR3 spans 19 residues. V was shortened by 2 bases and J by 1 base, with 20 bases between the two germline ends. The germline V gene has CDR1 KGHDR and CDR2 SFDVKD. CDR3 sequence (DNA): TGTGCCACCAGTGATTCCCACGTGGGCACTGCTATGAGCAATCAGCCCCAGCATTTT. It specifies CATSDSHVGTAMSNQPQHF.

V gene TRBV7-3 combines with J gene TRBJ1-2; maybe TRBD1 (5 bases). This CDR3 is 14 amino acids long. V was pared by 5 bases and J by 3 bases, with 13 bases between. The germline gives CDR1 SGHTA, CDR2 FQGTGA. The CDR3 DNA sequence: TGTGCCAGCAGCCGCGGGGGTGACGACTATGGCTACACCTTC. As protein: CASSRGGDDYGYTF.

V is TRBV5-1 and J is TRBJ2-2; D call uncertain. CDR1 SGHRS and CDR2 YFSETQ come from the germline V gene. The V end lost 4 bases, the J end lost 0 bases, and 13 bases lay between the germline ends. The length of the CDR3 is 16 residues. CDR3 amino acids: CASSPRPGANTGELFF. The CDR3 DNA follows: TGCGCCAGCAGCCCCCGCCCAGGTGCGAACACCGGGGAGCTGTTTTTT.

The CDR3 spells CASARGVTTGELFF. The CDR3, as DNA: TGTGCCAGCGCTCGAGGTGTGACGACCGGGGAGCTGTTTTTT. The rearrangement links TRBV6-5 to TRBJ2-2; D is unresolved. The ends were cut back, 8 bases at V and 5 bases at J, with 15 bases in the middle. The CDR3 has 14 amino acids. Germline V gives CDR1 MNHEY, CDR2 SVGAGI.

The gene calls are TRBV27 and TRBJ1-2; 7 nucleotides agree with TRBD1. Germline V gene sequence: CDR1 MNHEY, CDR2 SMNVEV (reference sequence). V lost 5 bases, J lost 4 bases, and 4 bases stayed unmatched. CDR3 length: 13 residues. For the CDR3, the DNA is TGTGCCAGCAGTCCGACAGGGACCTATGGCTACACCTTC. This encodes CASSPTGTYGYTF.

The CDR3 nucleotides read TGTGCCAGCAGCTTATTCGGACCCCAAGAGACCCAGTACTTC. Protein product: CASSLFGPQETQYF. The V gene is TRBV7-2, the J gene TRBJ2-5; D gene uncertain. CDR1 and CDR2 (germline): SGHTA, FQGNSA. The germline V and J ends were trimmed by 2 bases and 1 base, with 8 bases remaining between them. CDR3 length equals 14 residues.

The V call is TRBV29-1, the J call TRBJ1-2, with D maybe TRBD1 (5 bases). The length of the CDR3 is 13 residues. From germline, CDR1 is SQVTM and CDR2 ANQGSEA. V was clipped by 0 bases and J by 9 bases, with 14 bases between them. For the CDR3, the DNA is TGCAGCGTTGAAGATGGGGGGGTTGGGAGCTACACCTTC. Its protein is CSVEDGGVGSYTF.

On this clone: A junction boundary mismatches the germline segment, possibly from a read error. The DNA for the CDR3 is TGTGCCGGCTCGCAAGGGACCGAGCCGTACTCTGGGGCCAACGTCCTGACTTTC. It is translated as CAGSQGTEPYSGANVLTF. This chain joins TRBV18 and TRBJ2-6; D may be TRBD1 or TRBD2 (5 bases each). The germline CDR1 and CDR2 sequences are KGHSH and LQKENI. The CDR3 totals 18 residues.

This chain connects TRBV18 to TRBJ2-2, with 7 positions matching TRBD2. The CDR3 spans 16 residues. Germline CDR1 and CDR2: KGHSH and LQKENI. V lost 3 bases to trimming and J lost 1 base; unmatched junction nucleotides: 5. The CDR3 protein is CASSPFTSENTGELFF. The DNA for the CDR3 is TGTGCCAGCTCACCTTTCACTAGCGAGAACACCGGGGAGCTGTTTTTT.

The chain carries TRBV30 and TRBJ1-1, with D perhaps TRBD1 (5 bases). V lost 2 bases to trimming and J lost 6 bases, with 16 bases between them. Looked up from germline, CDR1 is GTSNPN and CDR2 is SVGIG (reference sequence). This CDR3 comprises 14 residues. The CDR3 DNA is TGTGCCTGGAGTCTCGGGACCGGCGCTTCTGAAGCTTTCTTT. Its protein product is CAWSLGTGASEAFF.